The rows below give T cell receptor beta chains drawn from one sample of a study of cytomegalovirus exposure and HLA in healthy donors. Profiling relied on immunoSEQ multiplex PCR, and the TCRdb table lists in-frame clones only, not all of them. This repertoire comprises about 140,000 clones; its ten largest clones make up 0.96%. Sequencing was performed on PBMCs. These receptors were obtained from a male donor in good health and CMV-seronegative. Both conserved end residues are trimmed from each CDR3.

cdr3_length	v_call	j_call	cdr3_aa
14	TRBV9	TRBJ2-1	ASSSGTSGSVDEQF
12	TRBV6-4	TRBJ2-7	ASSPGQGAYEQY
11	TRBV19	TRBJ1-5	ASSIRGGQPQH
14	TRBV5-1	TRBJ1-5	ASSLGIPGANQPQH
14	TRBV4-3	TRBJ2-7	ASSQASGGAYYEQY
14	TRBV19	TRBJ2-6	ASNGGHLSGANVLT
12	TRBV7-9	TRBJ1-4	ASSRGQSNEKLF
13	TRBV18	TRBJ2-7	ASSPGLAGGYEQY
12	TRBV6-6	TRBJ1-1	ASSYDRLNTEAF
13	TRBV5-6	TRBJ2-5	ASSLAGEFQETQY
13	TRBV6-1	TRBJ2-7	ASIRDRTYSYEQY
10	TRBV4-2	TRBJ1-1	ASSRQGNEAF
12	TRBV25-1	TRBJ2-2	ASSGDRDTGELF